This entry lists 9 T cell receptor beta chains sequenced from one sample in a study of OX40 agonist ivuxolimab in advanced cancers. The data were produced by immunoSEQ multiplex PCR, yet TCRdb's version contains in-frame clones alone and is incomplete. There are roughly 60,000 clones in the sample; around 93% occur only once, and approximately 18% lies in the top ten. Sequenced here: CD4+ or CD8+ T cells sorted from blood, sampled in a trial of the OX40 agonist ivuxolimab. The source is an adult with an advanced solid tumor such as melanoma, head and neck, liver or kidney cancer.

In nucleotides, the CDR3 is TGCGCCAGCAGTGCCGGGACAGGGTTATACGAGCAGTACTTC. Translated, it gives CASSAGTGLYEQYF. The genes are TRBV5-1 and TRBJ2-7, with 9 bases matching TRBD1. The CDR3 consists of 14 residues. Losses at the gene ends were 5 bases for V and 4 bases for J; bases not matched to a gene: 7. Germline values: CDR1 SGHRS, CDR2 YFSETQ.

The chain recombines TRBV9 with TRBJ2-3, with TRBD2 identical over 13 bases. Trimming cost V 4 bases and J 0 bases; bases outside gene matches: 8. Germline lookup yields CDR1 SGDLS and CDR2 YYNGEE. There are 18 residues in the CDR3. CDR3 nucleotide sequence: TGTGCCAGCAGCTGGAAGAGGACTAGCGGGAGTAGCACAGATACGCAGTATTTT. Translated: CASSWKRTSGSSTDTQYF. The full variable domain, rest sourced from reference TRBV9 and TRBJ2-3, is DSGVTQTPKHLITATGQRVTLRCSPRSGDLSVYWYQQSLDQGLQFLIQYYNGEERAKGNILERFSAQQFPDLHSELNLSSLELGDSALYFCASSWKRTSGSSTDTQYFGPGTRLTVL.

V gene TRBV5-1 combines with J gene TRBJ2-5; 13 nucleotides align to TRBD2. With 4 bases clipped from V and 3 bases from J, the junction kept 3 bases outside the gene matches. The germline V gene encodes CDR1 SGHRS and CDR2 YFSETQ. The CDR3 contains 15 residues. In DNA form, the CDR3 reads TGCGCCAGCAGCGCCGGGACTAGCGGGAAAGAGACCCAGTACTTC. It is translated as CASSAGTSGKETQYF.

This chain links TRBV6-6 with TRBJ2-1; weak D call: TRBD1 (6 bases). The V end was cut by 7 bases, the J end by 15 bases, with 16 bases between. This CDR3 comprises 11 residues. The germline V gene has CDR1 MNHNY and CDR2 SVGAGI (reference sequence). CDR3 sequence (DNA): TGTGCCAGCAACCCCCAGGGGCGTCTGTTCTTC. This sequence encodes CASNPQGRLFF.

The V gene is TRBV28, the J gene TRBJ1-1; 7 positions match TRBD1. The CDR3 runs to 14 residues. In germline, CDR1 is MDHEN, CDR2 SYDVKM. V shed 5 bases and J 0 bases; nucleotides not matched to a gene: 3. The CDR3 loop is CASSETGMNTEAFF. CDR3 DNA sequence: TGTGCCAGCAGTGAGACAGGGATGAACACTGAAGCTTTCTTT.

The chain couples TRBV27 to TRBJ2-5; D is unclear. CDR3 size: 12 residues. The germline V gene has CDR1 MNHEY and CDR2 SMNVEV (reference sequence). With 2 bases removed from V and 4 bases from J, the gap between germline ends came to 5 bases. CDR3: CASSLVGETQYF. CDR3 bases: TGTGCCAGCAGTTTAGTAGGAGAGACCCAGTACTTC.

The rearrangement links TRBV13 to TRBJ1-3; maybe TRBD1 (5 bases). CDR1 and CDR2 from the germline V gene are PRHDT and FYEKMQ (reference sequence). The CDR3 is made up of 16 amino acids. Trimming removed 4 bases from V and 4 bases from J, with 17 bases in between. The CDR3 protein is CASSYSPGTAGNTIYF. CDR3 coding DNA: TGTGCCAGCAGCTACTCCCCGGGGACGGCGGGAAACACCATATATTTT. Full variable domain (missing parts from reference TRBV13 and TRBJ1-3): AAGVIQSPRHLIKEKRETATLKCYPIPRHDTVYWYQQGPGQDPQFLISFYEKMQSDKGSIPDRFSAQQFSDYHSELNMSSLELGDSALYFCASSYSPGTAGNTIYFGEGSWLTVV.

CDR3 sequence reads: CASSSWTGTGTYEQYF. The CDR3 DNA reads as TGTGCCAGCAGCTCCTGGACCGGGACAGGGACTTACGAGCAGTACTTC. The V call is TRBV5-6, the J call TRBJ2-7; TRBD1 matches 9 bases. The germline V gene has CDR1 SGHDT and CDR2 YYEEEE. The CDR3 sequence is 16 residues long. With 3 bases clipped from V and 4 bases from J, the junction kept 11 bases outside the gene matches.

The V call is TRBV11-2, the J call TRBJ2-7; perhaps TRBD2 as D (5 bases). The V gene's germline CDR1 is SGHAT and CDR2 FQNNGV. The CDR3 consists of 14 residues. V was trimmed by 2 bases and J by 2 bases, leaving 10 bases between them. The CDR3 region has the DNA TGTGCCAGCAGCTTAAGTTACGGGACCTACGAGCAGTACTTC. Translated: CASSLSYGTYEQYF.